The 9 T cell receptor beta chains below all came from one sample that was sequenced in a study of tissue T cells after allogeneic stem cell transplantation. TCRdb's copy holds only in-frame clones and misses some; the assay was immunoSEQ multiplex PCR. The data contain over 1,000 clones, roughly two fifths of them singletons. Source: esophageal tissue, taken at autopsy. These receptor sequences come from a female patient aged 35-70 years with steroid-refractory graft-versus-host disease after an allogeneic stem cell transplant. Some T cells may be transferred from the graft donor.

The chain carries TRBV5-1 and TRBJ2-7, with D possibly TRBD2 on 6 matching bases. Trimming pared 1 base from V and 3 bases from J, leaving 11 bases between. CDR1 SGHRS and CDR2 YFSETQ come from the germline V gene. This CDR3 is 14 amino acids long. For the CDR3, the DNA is TGCGCCAGCAGCTTGAGACGGGGGAGCTACGAGCAGTACTTC. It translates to CASSLRRGSYEQYF.

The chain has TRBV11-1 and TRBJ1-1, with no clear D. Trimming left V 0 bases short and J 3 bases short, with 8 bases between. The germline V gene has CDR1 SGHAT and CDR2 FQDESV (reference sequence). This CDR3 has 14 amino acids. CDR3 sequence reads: CASSLAPGHTEAFF. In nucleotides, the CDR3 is TGTGCCAGCAGCTTAGCCCCAGGTCACACTGAAGCTTTCTTT.

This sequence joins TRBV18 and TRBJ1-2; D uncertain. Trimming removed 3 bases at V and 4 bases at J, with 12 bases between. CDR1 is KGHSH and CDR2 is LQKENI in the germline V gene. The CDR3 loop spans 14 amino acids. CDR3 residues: CASSPNSLSYGYTF. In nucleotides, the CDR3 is TGTGCCAGCTCACCTAACAGCCTTTCCTATGGCTACACCTTC.

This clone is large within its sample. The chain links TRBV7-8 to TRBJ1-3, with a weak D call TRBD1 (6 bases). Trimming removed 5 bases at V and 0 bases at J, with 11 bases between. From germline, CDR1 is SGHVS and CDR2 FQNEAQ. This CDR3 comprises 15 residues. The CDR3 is CASSPGTLSGNTIYF. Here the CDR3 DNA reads TGTGCCAGCAGCCCCGGGACACTCTCTGGAAACACCATATATTTT. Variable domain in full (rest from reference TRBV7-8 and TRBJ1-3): GAGVSQSPRYKVAKRGQDVALRCDPISGHVSLFWYQQALGQGPEFLTYFQNEAQLDKSGLPSDRFFAERPEGSVSTLKIQRTQQEDSAVYLCASSPGTLSGNTIYFGEGSWLTVV.

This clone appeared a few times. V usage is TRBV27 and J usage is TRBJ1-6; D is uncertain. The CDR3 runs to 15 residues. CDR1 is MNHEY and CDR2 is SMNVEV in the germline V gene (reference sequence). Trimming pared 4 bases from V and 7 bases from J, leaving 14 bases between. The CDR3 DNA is TGTGCCAGCAGTTCACCCCGGGCACCCAATTCACCCCTCCACTTT. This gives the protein CASSSPRAPNSPLHF.

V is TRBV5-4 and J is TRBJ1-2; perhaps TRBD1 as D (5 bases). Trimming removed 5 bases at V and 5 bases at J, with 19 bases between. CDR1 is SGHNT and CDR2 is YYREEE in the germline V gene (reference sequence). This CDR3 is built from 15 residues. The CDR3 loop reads CASRLEQALPYGYTF. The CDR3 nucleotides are TGTGCCAGCAGACTTGAACAGGCCTTACCGTATGGCTACACCTTC. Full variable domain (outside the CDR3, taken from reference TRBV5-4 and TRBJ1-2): ETGVTQSPTHLIKTRGQQVTLRCSSQSGHNTVSWYQQALGQGPQFIFQYYREEENGRGNFPPRFSGLQFPNYSSELNVNALELDDSALYLCASRLEQALPYGYTFGSGTRLTVV.

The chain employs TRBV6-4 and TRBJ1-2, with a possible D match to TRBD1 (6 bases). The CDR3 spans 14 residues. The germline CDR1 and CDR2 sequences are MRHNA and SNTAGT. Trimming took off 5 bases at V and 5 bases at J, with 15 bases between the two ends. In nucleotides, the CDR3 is TGTGCCAGCAGTCAGGGGCCGCAGGGATATGGCTACACCTTC. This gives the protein CASSQGPQGYGYTF.

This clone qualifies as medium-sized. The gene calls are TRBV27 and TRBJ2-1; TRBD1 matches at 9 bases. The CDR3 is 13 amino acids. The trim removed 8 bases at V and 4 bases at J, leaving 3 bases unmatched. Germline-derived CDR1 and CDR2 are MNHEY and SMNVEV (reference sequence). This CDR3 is CASLDRGYNEQFF. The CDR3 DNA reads TGTGCCAGCTTGGACAGGGGTTACAATGAGCAGTTCTTC.

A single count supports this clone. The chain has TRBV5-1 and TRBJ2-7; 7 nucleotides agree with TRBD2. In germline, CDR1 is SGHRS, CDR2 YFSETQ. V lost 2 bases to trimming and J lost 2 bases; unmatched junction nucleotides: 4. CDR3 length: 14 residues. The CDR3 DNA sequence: TGCGCCAGCAGCTTTGGTGCGGGGGCCTACGAGCAGTACTTC. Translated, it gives CASSFGAGAYEQYF.